This is a list of T cell receptor beta chains from one sample in a study of T cell responses to AZD1222 COVID-19 vaccine. Using immunoSEQ multiplex PCR, the repertoire was profiled, and TCRdb retains in-frame clones only, with some absent. The repertoire holds about 180,000 clones, with roughly 91% as singletons. The material sequenced was peripheral blood, taken 28 days after the second AZD1222 dose. The source is an adult who received the AZD1222 COVID-19 vaccine. Both conserved end residues are part of each CDR3. The order of the fields is V gene, D gene, J gene, clone size, CDR3 protein, CDR3 DNA. A D gene is named only where the DNA matches it firmly. Some rows mark clone size as missing; the rest say once, few, many or name a class of expanded clone.

TRBV19	.	TRBJ2-1	.	CASSDRGGYEQFF	TGTGCCAGTAGTGATAGAGGTGGTTACGAGCAGTTCTTC
TRBV5-1	TRBD2	TRBJ2-1	.	CASSGAGDEQFF	TGCGCCAGCAGCGGGGCGGGGGATGAGCAGTTCTTC
TRBV9	.	TRBJ2-2	.	CASSVRRETGELFF	TGTGCCAGCAGCGTTCGCCGGGAAACCGGGGAGCTGTTTTTT
TRBV18	.	TRBJ1-1	.	CASSPPGTGWDTEAFF	TGTGCCAGCTCACCACCAGGCACAGGGTGGGACACTGAAGCTTTCTTT
TRBV5-1	TRBD1	TRBJ2-5	.	CASSFNRGGETQYF	TGCGCCAGCAGCTTCAACAGGGGTGGGGAGACCCAGTACTTC
TRBV18	.	TRBJ2-2	.	CASSGPNTGELFF	TGTGCCAGCTCAGGGCCGAACACCGGGGAGCTGTTTTTT
TRBV7-2	.	TRBJ2-3	.	CASSLAGYSDLGTDTQYF	TGTGCCAGCAGCTTAGCGGGATACTCGGACTTAGGCACAGATACGCAGTATTTT
TRBV28	.	TRBJ1-2	.	CASRSLGSYGYTF	TGTGCCAGCAGATCCCTCGGCAGCTATGGCTACACCTTC
TRBV4-2	.	TRBJ1-2	.	CASSQDLRDIISRGYTF	TGTGCCAGCAGCCAAGATCTGAGAGACATTATCTCTAGGGGCTACACCTTC
TRBV27	.	TRBJ1-1	.	CASMGRFTFTEAFF	TGTGCCTCGATGGGGCGGTTTACTTTCACTGAAGCTTTCTTT
TRBV6-5	TRBD1	TRBJ2-1	few	CASPGQGVNEQFF	TGTGCCAGCCCGGGACAGGGAGTGAATGAGCAGTTCTTC
TRBV6-5	.	TRBJ1-5	.	CASSYLRGATNQPQHF	TGTGCCAGCAGTTACTTACGGGGGGCAACAAATCAGCCCCAGCATTTT
TRBV5-4	.	TRBJ2-7	.	CASSPEGGFSYEQYF	TGTGCCAGCAGCCCCGAGGGGGGTTTCTCCTACGAGCAGTACTTC
TRBV2	TRBD1	TRBJ2-7	once	CATGQVSYEQYF	TGTGCCACCGGACAGGTGTCCTACGAGCAGTACTTC
TRBV6-2/TRBV6-3	TRBD2	TRBJ2-1	.	CASSSSRTSGRTNSYNEQFF	TGTGCCAGCAGCTCCTCTCGGACTAGCGGGAGGACAAACTCCTACAATGAGCAGTTCTTC
TRBV6-1	.	TRBJ2-2	.	CASSERDTATGELFF	TGTGCCAGCAGTGAACGGGACACGGCCACCGGGGAGCTGTTTTTT
TRBV13	.	TRBJ2-6	few	CASSARDIGANVLTF	TGTGCCAGCAGCGCCAGGGATATTGGGGCCAACGTCCTGACTTTC
TRBV7-2	TRBD2	TRBJ2-7	.	CASSGSGRAAYEQYF	TGTGCCAGCAGCGGAAGCGGGAGGGCCGCCTACGAGCAGTACTTC
TRBV7-3	TRBD1	TRBJ2-7	few	CASSLGTGYEQYF	TGTGCCAGCAGCTTAGGGACAGGGTACGAGCAGTACTTC
TRBV5-5	.	TRBJ1-1	.	CASSVARLQGTEAFF	TGTGCCAGCAGCGTGGCACGATTACAGGGCACTGAAGCTTTCTTT
TRBV18	TRBD2	TRBJ2-1	.	CASSRLAQSSYNEQFF	TGTGCCAGCTCCCGACTAGCCCAGAGCTCCTACAATGAGCAGTTCTTC
TRBV6-2/TRBV6-3	TRBD2	TRBJ2-1	.	CASSYDPMSGISDEQFF	TGTGCCAGCAGTTACGATCCGATGAGCGGGATTTCGGATGAGCAGTTCTTC
TRBV19	TRBD1	TRBJ2-1	.	CASSPKRTGAEQFF	TGTGCCAGTAGTCCCAAAAGGACAGGGGCTGAGCAGTTCTTC
TRBV7-2	.	TRBJ2-1	.	CASSSLTNEQFF	TGTGCCAGCAGCTCCCTCACAAATGAGCAGTTCTTC
TRBV7-2	TRBD2	TRBJ2-1	.	CASSLYRGGTLYNEQFF	TGTGCCAGCAGCTTATACCGGGGGGGAACCTTATACAATGAGCAGTTCTTC
TRBV15	.	TRBJ2-1	.	CATSRVLQSSYNEQFF	TGTGCCACCAGCAGAGTGTTACAGAGCTCCTACAATGAGCAGTTCTTC
TRBV4-3	.	TRBJ2-7	.	CASSHTTSPSGEQYF	TGCGCCAGCAGCCATACTACTAGCCCGTCAGGCGAGCAGTACTTC
TRBV7-9	.	TRBJ1-1	.	CASSLESLGAFF	TGTGCCAGCAGCTTAGAATCTCTGGGAGCTTTCTTT
TRBV19	TRBD1	TRBJ1-2	.	CASSGPRQGASYGYTF	TGTGCCAGTAGCGGGCCGAGACAGGGGGCCTCCTATGGCTACACCTTC
TRBV19	.	TRBJ1-5	.	CASSIGGQPQHF	TGTGCCAGTAGTATTGGGGGACAGCCCCAGCATTTT
TRBV7-2	.	TRBJ2-7	.	CASSLEVVGLARPYEQYF	TGTGCCAGCAGCTTAGAGGTTGTCGGGCTAGCCAGACCCTACGAGCAGTACTTC
TRBV6-1	.	TRBJ2-2	.	CASSEWAGELFF	TGTGCCAGCAGTGAATGGGCCGGGGAGCTGTTTTTT
TRBV28	.	TRBJ2-5	.	CASSRRETQYF	TGTGCCAGCAGCCGACGGGAGACCCAGTACTTC
TRBV6-5	TRBD2	TRBJ2-7	.	CASTRGTSGAYEQYF	TGTGCCAGCACGCGTGGGACTAGCGGAGCCTACGAGCAGTACTTC
TRBV4-2	.	TRBJ2-1	.	CASSQEKLGDEQFF	TGTGCCAGCAGCCAAGAGAAACTCGGGGATGAGCAGTTCTTC
TRBV7-9	.	TRBJ1-2	.	CASSLDAFYGYTF	TGTGCCAGCAGCTTAGACGCGTTCTATGGCTACACCTTC
TRBV7-2	.	TRBJ2-5	.	CASSLLGQQETQYF	TGTGCCAGCAGCTTATTGGGGCAGCAGGAGACCCAGTACTTC
TRBV14	TRBD1	TRBJ2-2	.	CASSHTRGRGTGELFF	TGTGCCAGCAGCCATACCAGGGGGCGCGGGACCGGGGAGCTGTTTTTT
TRBV6-5	.	TRBJ1-5	.	CASSPRPYQPQHF	TGTGCCAGCAGTCCCCGGCCTTATCAGCCCCAGCATTTT
TRBV15	TRBD1	TRBJ1-3	.	CATSSPRTGGGGRNTIYF	TGTGCCACCAGCAGTCCCCGGACAGGGGGCGGTGGTAGAAACACCATATATTTT
TRBV24-1	.	TRBJ2-3	.	CATSSAGSTDTQYF	TGTGCCACCAGTTCAGCGGGTAGCACAGATACGCAGTATTTT